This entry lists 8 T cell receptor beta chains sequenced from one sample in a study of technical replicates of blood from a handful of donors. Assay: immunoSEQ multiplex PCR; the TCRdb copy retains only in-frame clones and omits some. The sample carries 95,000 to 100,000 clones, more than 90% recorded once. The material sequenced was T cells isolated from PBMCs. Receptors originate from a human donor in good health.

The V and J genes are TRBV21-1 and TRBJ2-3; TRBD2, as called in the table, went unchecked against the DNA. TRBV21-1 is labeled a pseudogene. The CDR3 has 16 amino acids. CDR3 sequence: CASSSELAKMKDTQYF. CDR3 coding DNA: TGTGCCAGCAGCAGCGAACTAGCGAAGATGAAGGATACGCAGTATTTT.

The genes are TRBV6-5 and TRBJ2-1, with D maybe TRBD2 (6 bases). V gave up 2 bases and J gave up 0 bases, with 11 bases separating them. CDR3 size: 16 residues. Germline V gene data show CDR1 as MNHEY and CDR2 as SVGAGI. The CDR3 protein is CASSYNRELSYNEQFF. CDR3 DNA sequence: TGTGCCAGCAGTTACAACCGGGAGCTCTCCTACAATGAGCAGTTCTTC.

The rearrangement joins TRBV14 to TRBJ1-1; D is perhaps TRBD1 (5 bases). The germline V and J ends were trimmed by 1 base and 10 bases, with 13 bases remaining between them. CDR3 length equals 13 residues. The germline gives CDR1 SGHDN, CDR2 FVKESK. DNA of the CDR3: TGTGCCAGCAGCCAAGGGACCCCGGGGGTAGCTTTCTTT. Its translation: CASSQGTPGVAFF.

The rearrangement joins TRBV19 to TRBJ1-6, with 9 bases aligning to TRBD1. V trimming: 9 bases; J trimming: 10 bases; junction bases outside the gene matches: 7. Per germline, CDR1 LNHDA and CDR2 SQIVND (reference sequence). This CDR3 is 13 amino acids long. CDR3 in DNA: TGTGCCAGCTCACAGGGGGCTTGGTCACCCCTCCACTTT. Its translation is CASSQGAWSPLHF.

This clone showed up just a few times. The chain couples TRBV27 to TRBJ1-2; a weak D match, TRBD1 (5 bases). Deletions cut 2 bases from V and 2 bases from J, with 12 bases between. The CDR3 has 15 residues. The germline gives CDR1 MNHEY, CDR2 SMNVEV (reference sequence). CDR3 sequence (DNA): TGTGCCAGCAGTTTAGCGGGGGTCGGAAACTATGGCTACACCTTC. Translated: CASSLAGVGNYGYTF.

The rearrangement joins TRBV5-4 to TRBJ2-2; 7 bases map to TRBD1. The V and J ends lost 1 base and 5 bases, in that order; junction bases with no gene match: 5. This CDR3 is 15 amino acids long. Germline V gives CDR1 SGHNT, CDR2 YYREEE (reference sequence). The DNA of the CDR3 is TGTGCCAGCAGCTTGAGACAGGGCGGGACCGGGGAGCTGTTTTTT. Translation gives CASSLRQGGTGELFF.

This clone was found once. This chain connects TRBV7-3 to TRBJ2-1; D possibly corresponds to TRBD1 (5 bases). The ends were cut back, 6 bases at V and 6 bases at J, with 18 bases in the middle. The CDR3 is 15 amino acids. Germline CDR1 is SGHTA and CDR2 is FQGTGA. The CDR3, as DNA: TGTGCCAGCAGTATAGGGGTTATAGGGTCCAATGAGCAGTTCTTC. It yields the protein CASSIGVIGSNEQFF.

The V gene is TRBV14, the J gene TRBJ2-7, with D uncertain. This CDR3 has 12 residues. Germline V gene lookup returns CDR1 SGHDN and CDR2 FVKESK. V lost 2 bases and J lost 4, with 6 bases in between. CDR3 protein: CASSQTRYEQYF. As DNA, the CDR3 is TGTGCCAGCAGCCAAACACGTTACGAGCAGTACTTC.